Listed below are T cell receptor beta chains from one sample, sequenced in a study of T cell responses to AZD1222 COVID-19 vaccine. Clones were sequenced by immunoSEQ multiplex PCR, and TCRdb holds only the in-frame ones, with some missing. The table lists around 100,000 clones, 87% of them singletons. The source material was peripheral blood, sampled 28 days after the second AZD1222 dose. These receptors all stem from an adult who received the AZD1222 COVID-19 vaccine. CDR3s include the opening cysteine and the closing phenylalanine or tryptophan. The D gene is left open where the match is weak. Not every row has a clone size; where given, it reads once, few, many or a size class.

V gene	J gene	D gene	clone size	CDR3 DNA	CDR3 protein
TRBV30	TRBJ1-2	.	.	TGTGCCTGGAGTTCGAACTATGGCTACACCTTC	CAWSSNYGYTF
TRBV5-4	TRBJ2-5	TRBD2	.	TGTGCCAGCAGCTTGGCCATAGCGGGAGGGCAAGAGACCCAGTACTTC	CASSLAIAGGQETQYF
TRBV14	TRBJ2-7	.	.	TGTGCCAGCAGCCAACATAACAGGGTATCCTACGAGCAGTACTTC	CASSQHNRVSYEQYF
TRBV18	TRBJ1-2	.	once	TGTGCCAGCTCATCCCTTGTTCAGGGGCACCTCACCTATGGCTACACCTTC	CASSSLVQGHLTYGYTF
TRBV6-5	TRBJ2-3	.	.	TGTGCCAGCAGTAACTCGTGGACTAGCACAGATACGCAGTATTTT	CASSNSWTSTDTQYF
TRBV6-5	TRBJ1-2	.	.	TGTGCCAGCAGCCGAACCGGACAGCGGTCGGGCTATACCTTC	CASSRTGQRSGYTF
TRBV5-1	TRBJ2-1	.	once	TGCGCCAGCAGCTTGGACGGGGAGGAGCAGTTCTTC	CASSLDGEEQFF
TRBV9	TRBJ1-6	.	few	TGTGCCAGCAGCGTAGGGCGAACCGGGGGTTCACCCCTCCACTTT	CASSVGRTGGSPLHF
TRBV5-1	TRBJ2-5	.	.	TGCGCCAGCAGATCCGCCGCGACAGTCCAAGAGACCCAGTACTTC	CASRSAATVQETQYF
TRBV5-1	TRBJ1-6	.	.	TGCGCCAGCAGCTTGGAGGGCGCAGGGGCAATCTCACCCCTCCACTTT	CASSLEGAGAISPLHF
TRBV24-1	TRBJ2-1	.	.	TGTGCCACCAGTGGAGGTACCCCCTACAATGAGCAGTTCTTC	CATSGGTPYNEQFF
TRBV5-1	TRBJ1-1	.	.	TGCGCCAGCAGCTTGGGGCAGTGGAACACTGAAGCTTTCTTT	CASSLGQWNTEAFF
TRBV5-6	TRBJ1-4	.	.	TGTGCCAGCAGCTTGCTTAATGAAAAACTGTTTTTT	CASSLLNEKLFF
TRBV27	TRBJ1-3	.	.	TGTGCCAGCAGTTTCAAGGGAATCGGAAACACCATATATTTT	CASSFKGIGNTIYF
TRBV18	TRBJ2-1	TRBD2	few	TGTGCCAGCTCACCACCGCAGACTAGCGTTAATGAGCAGTTCTTC	CASSPPQTSVNEQFF
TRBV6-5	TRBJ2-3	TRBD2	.	TGTGCCAGCAGGACTAGCGGGAGCACAGATACGCAGTATTTT	CASRTSGSTDTQYF
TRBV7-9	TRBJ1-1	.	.	TGTGCCAGCAGCTTAGGGAGCAGGACTGAAGCTTTCTTT	CASSLGSRTEAFF
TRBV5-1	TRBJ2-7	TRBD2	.	TGCGCCAGCAGCCCGCCCTTTCGTCTAGCGGGCACCTACGAGCAGTACTTC	CASSPPFRLAGTYEQYF
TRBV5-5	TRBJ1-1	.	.	TGTGCCAGCAGCTTGTACGCGAACACTGAAGCTTTCTTT	CASSLYANTEAFF
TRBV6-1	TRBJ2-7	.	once	TGTGCCAGCAGTGAATTATACCGGCGGTGGGGCAGGGACTTCTACGAGCAGTACTTC	CASSELYRRWGRDFYEQYF
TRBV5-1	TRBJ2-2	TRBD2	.	TGCGCCAGCAGCTTGGGCGGGAGGACCGGGGAGCTGTTTTTT	CASSLGGRTGELFF
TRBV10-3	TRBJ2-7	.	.	TGTGCCAGACCCGCACCGGGACTCCTAATAACCTCGAGCTCCTACGAGCAGTACTTC	CARPAPGLLITSSSYEQYF
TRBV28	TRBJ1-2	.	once	TGTGCCAGCAGTTTGGGAGCGGCTAACTATGGCTACACCTTC	CASSLGAANYGYTF
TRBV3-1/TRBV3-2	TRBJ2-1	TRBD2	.	TGTGCCAGCAGCGAAGCCGGGACTAGCTCCTACAATGAGCAGTTCTTC	CASSEAGTSSYNEQFF
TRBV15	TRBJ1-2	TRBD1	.	TGTGCCACGCGAAGTCCGGGACAGGGGATTGGCTATGGCTACACCTTC	CATRSPGQGIGYGYTF
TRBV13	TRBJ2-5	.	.	TGTGCCAGCAGCCCCGGGGACCAAGAGACCCAGTACTTC	CASSPGDQETQYF
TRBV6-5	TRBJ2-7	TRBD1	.	TGTGCCAGCAGCCGAGACCGACAGGGTTGGTACGAGCAGTACTTC	CASSRDRQGWYEQYF